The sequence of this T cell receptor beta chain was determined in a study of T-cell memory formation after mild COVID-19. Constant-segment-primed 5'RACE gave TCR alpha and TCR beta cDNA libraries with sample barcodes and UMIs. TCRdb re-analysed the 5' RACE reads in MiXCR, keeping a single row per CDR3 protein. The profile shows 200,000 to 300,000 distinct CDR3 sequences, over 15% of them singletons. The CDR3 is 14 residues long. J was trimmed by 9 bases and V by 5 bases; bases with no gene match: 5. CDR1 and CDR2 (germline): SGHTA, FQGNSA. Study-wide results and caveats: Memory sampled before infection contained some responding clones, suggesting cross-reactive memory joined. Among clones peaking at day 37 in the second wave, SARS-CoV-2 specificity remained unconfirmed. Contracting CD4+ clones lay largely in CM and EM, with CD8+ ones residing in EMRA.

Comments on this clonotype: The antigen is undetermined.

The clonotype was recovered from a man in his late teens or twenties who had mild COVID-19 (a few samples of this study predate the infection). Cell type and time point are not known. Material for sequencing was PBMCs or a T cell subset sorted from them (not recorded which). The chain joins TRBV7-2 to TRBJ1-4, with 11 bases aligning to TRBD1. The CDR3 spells CASSQGQGDQKLFF. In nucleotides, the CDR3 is TGTGCCAGCAGCCAGGGACAGGGGGATCAAAAACTGTTTTTT.